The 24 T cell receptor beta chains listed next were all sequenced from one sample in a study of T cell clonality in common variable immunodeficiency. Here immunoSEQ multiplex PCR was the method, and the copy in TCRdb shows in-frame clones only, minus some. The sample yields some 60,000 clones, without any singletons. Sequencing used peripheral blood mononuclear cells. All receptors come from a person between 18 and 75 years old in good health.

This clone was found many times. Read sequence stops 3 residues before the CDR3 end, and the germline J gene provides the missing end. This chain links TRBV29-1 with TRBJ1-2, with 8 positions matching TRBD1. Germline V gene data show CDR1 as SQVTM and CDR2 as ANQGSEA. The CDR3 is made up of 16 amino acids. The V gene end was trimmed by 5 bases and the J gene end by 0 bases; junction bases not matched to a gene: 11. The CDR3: CSVNGQGQSANYGYTF. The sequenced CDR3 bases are TGCAGCGTTAATGGACAGGGCCAATCCGCTAACTATGGC.

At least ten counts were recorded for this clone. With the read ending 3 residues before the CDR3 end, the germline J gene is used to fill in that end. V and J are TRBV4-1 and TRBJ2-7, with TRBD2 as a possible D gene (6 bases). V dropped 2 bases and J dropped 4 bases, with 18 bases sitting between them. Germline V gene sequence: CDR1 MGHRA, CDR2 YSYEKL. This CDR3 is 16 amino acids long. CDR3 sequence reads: CASSQPAQGGDYEQYF. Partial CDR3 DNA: TGCGCCAGCAGCCAACCCGCCCAGGGAGGTGATTACGAG.

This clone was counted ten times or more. CDR3 sequence: CSAKQTGVNTEAFF. The CDR3 bases that were read are TGCAGTGCTAAGCAGACAGGGGTGAACACTGAA. J is TRBJ1-1 and V is TRBV20-1, with 8 positions matching TRBD1. The read ends 3 residues shy of where the CDR3 ends; the end is completed using the germline J gene. CDR1 DFQATT and CDR2 SNEGSKA come from the germline V gene (reference sequence). There are 14 residues in the CDR3. J lost 0 bases, V lost 4 bases, and 4 bases had no gene match.

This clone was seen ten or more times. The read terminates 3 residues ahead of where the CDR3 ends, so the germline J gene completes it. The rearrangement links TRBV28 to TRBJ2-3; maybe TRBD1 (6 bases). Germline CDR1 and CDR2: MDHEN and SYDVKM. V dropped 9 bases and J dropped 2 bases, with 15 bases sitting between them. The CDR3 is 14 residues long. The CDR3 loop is CASKPQGYTDTQYF. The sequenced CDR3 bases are TGTGCCAGTAAGCCACAGGGATACACAGATACG.

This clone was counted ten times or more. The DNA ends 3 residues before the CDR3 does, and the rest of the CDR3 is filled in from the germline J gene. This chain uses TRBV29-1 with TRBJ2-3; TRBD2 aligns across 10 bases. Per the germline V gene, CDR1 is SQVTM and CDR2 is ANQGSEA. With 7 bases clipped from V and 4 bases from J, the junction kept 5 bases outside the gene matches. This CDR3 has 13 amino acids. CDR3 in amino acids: CSAGTSAADTQYF. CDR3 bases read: TGCAGCGCGGGGACTAGCGCCGCAGATACG.

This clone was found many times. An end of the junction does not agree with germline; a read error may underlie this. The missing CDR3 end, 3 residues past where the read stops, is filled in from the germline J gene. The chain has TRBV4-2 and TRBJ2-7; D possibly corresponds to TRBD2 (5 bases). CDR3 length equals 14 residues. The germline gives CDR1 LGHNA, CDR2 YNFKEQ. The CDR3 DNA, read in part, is TGCGCCAGCAGCCTCCATCGGGGTACCTACGAG. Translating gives CASSLHRGTYE. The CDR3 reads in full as CASSLHRGTYEQYF.

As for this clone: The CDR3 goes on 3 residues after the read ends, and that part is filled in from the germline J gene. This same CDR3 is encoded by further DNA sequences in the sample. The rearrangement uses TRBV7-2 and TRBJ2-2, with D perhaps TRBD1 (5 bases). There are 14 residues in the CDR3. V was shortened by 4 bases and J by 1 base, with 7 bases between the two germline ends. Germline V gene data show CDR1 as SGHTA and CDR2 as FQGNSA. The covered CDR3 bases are TGTGCCAGCAGCTCCCAGGGGAACACCGGGGAG. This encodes CASSSQGNTGE. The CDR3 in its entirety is CASSSQGNTGELFF.

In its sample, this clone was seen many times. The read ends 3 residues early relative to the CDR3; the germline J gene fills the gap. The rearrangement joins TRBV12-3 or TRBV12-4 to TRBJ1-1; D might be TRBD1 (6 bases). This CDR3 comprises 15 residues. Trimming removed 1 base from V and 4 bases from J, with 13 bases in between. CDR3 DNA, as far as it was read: TGTGCCAGCAGTTTAGTCGGGGGGCTGGGCACTGAA. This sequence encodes CASSLVGGLGTE. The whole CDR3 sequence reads CASSLVGGLGTEAFF.

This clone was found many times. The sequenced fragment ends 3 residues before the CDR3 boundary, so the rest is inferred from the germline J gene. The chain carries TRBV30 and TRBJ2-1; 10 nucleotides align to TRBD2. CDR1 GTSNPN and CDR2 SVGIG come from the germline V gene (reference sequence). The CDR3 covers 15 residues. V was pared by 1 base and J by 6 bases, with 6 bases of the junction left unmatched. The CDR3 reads CAWSDSSGGPNEQFF. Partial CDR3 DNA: TGTGCCTGGAGTGACTCTAGCGGGGGCCCCAATGAG.

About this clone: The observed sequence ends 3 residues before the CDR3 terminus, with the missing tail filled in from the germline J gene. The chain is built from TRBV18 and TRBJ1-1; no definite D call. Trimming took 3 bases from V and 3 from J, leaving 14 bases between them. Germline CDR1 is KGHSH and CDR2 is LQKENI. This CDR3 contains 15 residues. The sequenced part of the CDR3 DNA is TGTGCCAGCTCACCGGCGGGCATGAGGGACACTGAA. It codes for CASSPAGMRDTE. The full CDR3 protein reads CASSPAGMRDTEAFF.

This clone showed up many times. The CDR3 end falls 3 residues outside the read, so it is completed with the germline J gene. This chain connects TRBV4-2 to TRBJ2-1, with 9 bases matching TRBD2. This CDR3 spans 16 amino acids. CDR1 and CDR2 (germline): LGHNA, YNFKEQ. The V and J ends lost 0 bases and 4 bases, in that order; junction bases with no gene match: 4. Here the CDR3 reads CASSQDSSGDYNEQFF. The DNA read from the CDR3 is TGTGCCAGCAGCCAAGATTCTAGCGGGGATTACAATGAG.

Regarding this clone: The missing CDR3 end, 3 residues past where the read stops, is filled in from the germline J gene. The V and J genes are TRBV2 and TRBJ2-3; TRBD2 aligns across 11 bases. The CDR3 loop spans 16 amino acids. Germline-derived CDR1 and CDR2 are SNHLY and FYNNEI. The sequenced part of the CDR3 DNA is TGTGCCGGGCAAAAATTTAGCGGGAGGGGTAGAGAAGCG. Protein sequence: CAGQKFSGRGREA. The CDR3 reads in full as CAGQKFSGRGREAQYF.

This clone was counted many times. CDR3 loop: CASRRTGATEAFF. The CDR3 DNA, read in part, is TGTGCCAGCAGGCGAACAGGGGCCACTGAA. The V gene is TRBV27, the J gene TRBJ1-1; 7 bases line up with TRBD1. The read stops 3 residues short of the end of the CDR3; the missing end is completed from the germline J gene. The junction had 5 bases not matched to a gene; V was cut back by 6 bases and J by 4 bases. CDR3 size: 13 residues. Germline CDR1 is MNHEY and CDR2 is SMNVEV (reference sequence).

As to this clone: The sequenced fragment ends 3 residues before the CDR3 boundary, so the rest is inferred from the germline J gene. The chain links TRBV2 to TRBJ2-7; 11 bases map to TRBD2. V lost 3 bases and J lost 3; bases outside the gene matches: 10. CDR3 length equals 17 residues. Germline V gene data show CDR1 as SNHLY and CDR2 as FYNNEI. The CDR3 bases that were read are TGTGCCAGCAGTGACCCTATAGCGGGAGGGCCCTTCTACGAG. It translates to CASSDPIAGGPFYE. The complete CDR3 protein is CASSDPIAGGPFYEQYF. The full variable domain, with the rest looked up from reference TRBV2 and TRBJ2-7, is EPEVTQTPSHQVTQMGQEVILRCVPISNHLYFYWYRQILGQKVEFLVSFYNNEISEKSEIFDDQFSVERPDGSNFTLKIRSTKLEDSAMYFCASSDPIAGGPFYEQYFGPGTRLTVT.

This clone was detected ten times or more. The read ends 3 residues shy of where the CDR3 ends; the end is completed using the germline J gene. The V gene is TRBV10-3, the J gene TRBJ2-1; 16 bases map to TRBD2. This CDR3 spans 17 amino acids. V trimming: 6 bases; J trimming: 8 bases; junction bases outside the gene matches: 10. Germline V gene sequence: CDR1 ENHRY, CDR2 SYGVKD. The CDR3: CAISTGTSGRASDEQFF. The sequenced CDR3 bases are TGTGCCATCAGCACCGGGACTAGCGGGAGGGCCTCGGATGAG.

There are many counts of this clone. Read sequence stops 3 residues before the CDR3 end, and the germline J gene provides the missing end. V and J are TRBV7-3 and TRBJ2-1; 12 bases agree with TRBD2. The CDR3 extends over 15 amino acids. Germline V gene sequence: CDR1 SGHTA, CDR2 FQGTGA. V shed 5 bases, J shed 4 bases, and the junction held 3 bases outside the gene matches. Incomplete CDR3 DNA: TGTGCCAGCAGCGGGGGACTAGCGGGTTACAATGAG. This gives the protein CASSGGLAGYNE. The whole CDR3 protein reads CASSGGLAGYNEQFF.

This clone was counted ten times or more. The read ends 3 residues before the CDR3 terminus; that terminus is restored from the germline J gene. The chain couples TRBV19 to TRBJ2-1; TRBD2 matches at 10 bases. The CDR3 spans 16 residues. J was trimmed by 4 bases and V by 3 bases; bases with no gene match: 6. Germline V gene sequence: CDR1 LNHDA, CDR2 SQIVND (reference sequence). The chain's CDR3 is CASSMGRLAGYNEQFF. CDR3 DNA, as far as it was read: TGTGCCAGTAGTATGGGGAGACTAGCGGGTTACAATGAG.

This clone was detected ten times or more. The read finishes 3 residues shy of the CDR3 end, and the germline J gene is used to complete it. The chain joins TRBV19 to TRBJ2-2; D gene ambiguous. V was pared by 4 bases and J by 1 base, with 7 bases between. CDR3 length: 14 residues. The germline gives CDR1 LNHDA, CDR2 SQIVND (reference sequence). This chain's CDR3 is CASSNHRNTGELFF. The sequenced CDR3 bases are TGTGCCAGTAGTAATCACAGGAACACCGGGGAG.

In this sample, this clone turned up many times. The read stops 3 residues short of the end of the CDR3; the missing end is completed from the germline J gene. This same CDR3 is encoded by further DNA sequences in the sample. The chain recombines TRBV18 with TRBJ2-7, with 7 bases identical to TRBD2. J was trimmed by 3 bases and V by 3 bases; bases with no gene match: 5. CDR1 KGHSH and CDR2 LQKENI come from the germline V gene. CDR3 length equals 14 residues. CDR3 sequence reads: CASSPSGGSYEQYF. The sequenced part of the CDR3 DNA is TGTGCCAGCTCACCCTCCGGCGGGAGCTACGAG. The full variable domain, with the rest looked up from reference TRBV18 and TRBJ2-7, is NAGVMQNPRHLVRRRGQEARLRCSPMKGHSHVYWYRQLPEEGLKFMVYLQKENIIDESGMPKERFSAEFPKEGPSILRIQQVVRGDSAAYFCASSPSGGSYEQYFGPGTRLTVT.

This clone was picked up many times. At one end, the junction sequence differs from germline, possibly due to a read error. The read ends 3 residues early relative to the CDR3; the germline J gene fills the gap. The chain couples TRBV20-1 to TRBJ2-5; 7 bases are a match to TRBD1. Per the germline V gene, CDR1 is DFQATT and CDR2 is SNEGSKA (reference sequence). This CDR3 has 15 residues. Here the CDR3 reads CSTRPTGVGGETQYF. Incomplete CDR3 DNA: TGCAGTACTAGACCTACAGGGGTCGGAGGTGAGACC.

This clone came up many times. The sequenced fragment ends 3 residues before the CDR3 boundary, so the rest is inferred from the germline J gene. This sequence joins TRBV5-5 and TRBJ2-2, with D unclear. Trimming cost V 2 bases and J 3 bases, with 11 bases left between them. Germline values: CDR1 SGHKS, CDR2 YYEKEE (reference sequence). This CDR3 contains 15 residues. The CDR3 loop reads CASSFHVTDTGELFF. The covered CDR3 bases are TGTGCCAGCAGCTTTCACGTCACAGACACCGGGGAG.

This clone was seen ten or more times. The CDR3 reads CSVGTGNYGYTF. CDR3 DNA, as far as it was read: TGCAGCGTTGGAACAGGAAACTATGGC. V gene TRBV29-1 combines with J gene TRBJ1-2; D is perhaps TRBD1 (5 bases). The CDR3 goes on 3 residues after the read ends, and that part is filled in from the germline J gene. Trimming pared 4 bases from V and 2 bases from J, leaving 8 bases between. There are 12 residues in the CDR3. CDR1 and CDR2 from the germline V gene are SQVTM and ANQGSEA.

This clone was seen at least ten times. The sequenced part of the CDR3 DNA is TGTGCCAGCAGCTTTGAAGGACTAGCGGGAACTGAG. Its translation is CASSFEGLAGTE. The CDR3 as a whole reads CASSFEGLAGTEQFF. The V call is TRBV7-2, the J call TRBJ2-1; 12 positions agree with TRBD2. The CDR3 end falls 3 residues outside the read, so it is completed with the germline J gene. Germline assignment: CDR1 SGHTA and CDR2 FQGNSA. Unmatched junction bases numbered 6, after V lost 3 bases and J lost 9 bases. The CDR3 spans 15 residues.

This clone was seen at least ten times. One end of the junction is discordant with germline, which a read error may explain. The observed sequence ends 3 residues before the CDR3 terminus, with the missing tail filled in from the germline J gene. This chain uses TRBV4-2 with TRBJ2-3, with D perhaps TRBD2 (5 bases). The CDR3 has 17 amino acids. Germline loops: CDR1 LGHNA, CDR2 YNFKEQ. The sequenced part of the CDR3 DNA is TGCGCCAGCAGCCAAGGCGGAGCGGAGCTAGACACAGATACG. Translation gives CASSQGGAELDTDT. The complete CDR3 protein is CASSQGGAELDTDTQYF.